One and the same sample provided the 2 T cell receptor beta chains below, sequenced in a study of cytomegalovirus exposure and HLA in healthy donors. The PCR ran on 60 Vbeta and 13 Jbeta primers. Clones were read by immunoSEQ multiplex PCR, and TCRdb kept only the in-frame ones, dropping some. This table has 80,000 to 130,000 clones, 75% appearing once. The source material was PBMCs. These receptors were obtained from a woman younger than 30 in good health and CMV-seropositive.

The chain's CDR3 is CASSLNPLLAGGFIGELFF. The CDR3 DNA reads as TGTGCCAGCAGTTTAAATCCTCTCCTAGCGGGAGGGTTTATCGGGGAGCTGTTTTTT. The V and J genes are TRBV27 and TRBJ2-2, with 12 bases lining up with TRBD2. There are 19 residues in the CDR3. Germline V gene data show CDR1 as MNHEY and CDR2 as SMNVEV (reference sequence). V lost 2 bases and J lost 7; bases outside the gene matches: 14.

The chain has TRBV29-1 and TRBJ1-2, with a weak D call TRBD1 (6 bases). The CDR3 runs 14 residues. Trimming left V 0 bases short and J 5 bases short, with 13 bases between. CDR1 SQVTM and CDR2 ANQGSEA come from the germline V gene. CDR3 region: CSVEELGAVYGYTF. The CDR3 DNA follows: TGCAGCGTTGAAGAGTTGGGGGCTGTGTATGGCTACACCTTC. Filled out from reference TRBV29-1 and TRBJ1-2, the complete variable domain reads SAVISQKPSRDICQRGTSLTIQCQVDSQVTMMFWYRQQPGQSLTLIATANQGSEATYESGFVIDKFPISRPNLTFSTLTVSNMSPEDSSIYLCSVEELGAVYGYTFGSGTRLTVV.